This TCR beta chain was identified in a study of T cell changes during pregnancy in multiple sclerosis. J lost 7 bases, V lost 3 bases, and 12 bases had no gene match. CDR3 length: 17 residues. Germline V gives CDR1 SGHRS, CDR2 YFSETQ. Sequenced by immunoSEQ multiplex PCR; TCRdb stores in-frame clones only, minus some. This table has about 28,000 clones, 92% appearing once. This TCR was sampled from a female donor in good health, enrolled as a control in a pregnancy study. The sequencing used peripheral blood, collected in the first trimester of pregnancy. The gene calls are TRBV5-1 and TRBJ2-2; 10 bases match TRBD1. The CDR3 coding sequence is TGCGCCAGCAGCTCTTACCGGGACAGGGGAGTAATCGGGGAGCTGTTTTTT. Encoded protein: CASSSYRDRGVIGELFF.